This T cell receptor beta chain was sequenced for a study of T cell responses to AZD1222 COVID-19 vaccine (TCRdb year 2021). In terms of the full investigation: AZD1222 recipients with second doses at about 4 weeks or about 12 weeks were pooled, because spike-specific TCR depth and breadth did not differ between schedules. Trial participants were enrolled by age into 18-55, 56-69 and 70-plus year subgroups, with around 150, 28 and 57 TCR-sequenced participants respectively. TCR sequencing covered over 230 trial participants: around 210 given two doses of AZD1222 and approximately 26 given two doses of MenACWY control vaccine. The paper as a whole reports these results and caveats: Spike-specific TCR breadth and depth rose significantly after two AZD1222 doses compared with day 0 and with MenACWY recipients. Because no day 14 peak-response samples were available, the repertoires could be characterized only after the peak T cell response. Most participants were white British and females outnumbered males, and the authors suggested that clonal diversity may have been underestimated. Vaccine-associated CD4 TCRs spanned the whole spike protein, with dominant responses in regions 160-218 and 743-854. Only 5 to 7 AZD1222 recipients were SARS-CoV-2 seropositive at baseline, limiting conclusions about previously exposed vaccinees. Reportedly, close to half of the unique spike-specific TCRs recognized epitopes lying outside the regions that are mutated in the B.1.351 and B.1.1.7 variants. The 56-69-year group was small, and its depth increase did not reach significance, likely because of low power.

The CDR3 regions of human TCRbeta chains were analyzed by immunosequencing. In the source study's methods: Repertoire TCRs were matched against a reference library of SARS-CoV-2-specific TCRs generated with the MIRA antigen-specificity platform. Breadth was defined as the fraction of unique TCRs that were SARS-CoV-2-associated. Depth was defined as the fraction of total T cells that were SARS-CoV-2-associated. Each spike-specific TCR was assigned to its reactive spike region and to a CD4 or CD8 class using the MIRA data. Log10-transformed breadth and depth values were compared by one-way ANOVA with Sidak's multiple comparisons tests. This is the immuneACCESS table as TCRdb keeps it, with only in-frame sequences that have V and J called. A part of the clones is gone; compared with another copy, unresolved V genes explain less than half, and the rest is unexplained. That table is the source of V, J and clone size, and D and trimming were worked out from the DNA. This sample comprises approximately 110,000 clones, about 90% of them detected only once. The top ten clonotypes cover roughly a tenth of the sample.

At the junction V is shortened by 8 bases and J by 5 bases; bases outside the gene matches: 9. The CDR3 holds 14 amino acids from the cysteine to the phenylalanine. Only CDR3 DNA is held: 42 bases, read in frame from base 1. The germline V gene sets CDR1 to SNHLY and CDR2 to FYNNEI. The time point label on this specimen signifies: baseline before first vaccination. Vaccinee samples came from UK trials COV001 and COV002, including a single-blind randomized controlled phase 2/3 trial of AZD1222 (ChAdOx1 nCoV-19) in healthy adults. Trial participant PBMC samples were collected at day 0 and day 28 after the second dose for TCRbeta chain sequencing. Remarks on this clone: Its antigen is currently not known. The input lacks base qualities; no much larger clone sits a single base away.

The receptor comes from an adult in good health. This receptor chain uses TRBV2 and TRBJ2-5; 9 bases in the junction line up with TRBD2. Source: peripheral blood, taken on day 0 of AZD1222 vaccination. The CDR3 protein is CASQRGAPQETQYF. The DNA sequence reads TGTGCCAGCCAGCGGGGGGCTCCGCAGGAGACCCAGTACTTC. With all but the CDR3 taken from the reference TRBV2 and TRBJ2-5 genes, the full variable domain is: EPEVTQTPSHQVTQMGQEVILRCVPISNHLYFYWYRQILGQKVEFLVSFYNNEISEKSEIFDDQFSVERPDGSNFTLKIRSTKLEDSAMYFCASQRGAPQETQYFGPGTRLLVL.